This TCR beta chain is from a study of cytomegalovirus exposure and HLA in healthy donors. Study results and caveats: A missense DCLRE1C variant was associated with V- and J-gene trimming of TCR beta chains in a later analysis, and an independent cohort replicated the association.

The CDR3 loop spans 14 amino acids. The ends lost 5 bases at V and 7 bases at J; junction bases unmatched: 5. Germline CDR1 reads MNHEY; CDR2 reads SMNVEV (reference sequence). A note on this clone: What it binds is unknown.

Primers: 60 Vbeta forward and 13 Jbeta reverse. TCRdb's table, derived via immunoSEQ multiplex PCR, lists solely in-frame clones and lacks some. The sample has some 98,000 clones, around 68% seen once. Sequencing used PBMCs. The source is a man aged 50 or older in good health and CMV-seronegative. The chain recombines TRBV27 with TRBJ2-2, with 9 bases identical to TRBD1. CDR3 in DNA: TGTGCCAGCAGTCCGGGACAGGGTGGCGGGGAGCTGTTTTTT. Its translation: CASSPGQGGGELFF.